The 16 T cell receptor beta chains reported below all come from one sample, sequenced in a study of identical twins. TCRdb itself ran the 5' RACE reads through MiXCR, one entry per CDR3 protein. The table includes approximately 600,000 distinct CDR3 sequences, roughly 9.9% detected once. This sample also appeared in a second study, on yellow fever vaccine responses in identical twins.

Sequenced input: PBMCs. Source of these receptors: a woman aged 18 to 35 in good health.

This clonotype was seen a handful of times. At one end, the junction sequence differs from germline, possibly due to a read error. The CDR3 reads CATDRGSSDEQYF. The CDR3 coding sequence is TGTGCCACCGACAGGGGATCCTCCGACGAGCAGTACTTC. The chain carries TRBV30 and TRBJ2-7; 8 bases are shared with TRBD1. CDR1 and CDR2 from the germline V gene are GTSNPN and SVGIG (reference sequence). This CDR3 comprises 13 residues.

The chain joins TRBV12-3 or TRBV12-4 to TRBJ2-5, with 9 bases fitting TRBD2. The V gene end was trimmed by 5 bases and the J gene end by 2 bases; junction bases not matched to a gene: 9. The CDR3 length is 16 residues. The CDR3 protein is CASSPGPAGGQETQYF. In nucleotides, the CDR3 is TGTGCCAGCAGTCCGGGGCCAGCGGGGGGACAAGAGACCCAGTACTTC.

This clonotype was recorded at least ten times. The V and J genes are TRBV18 and TRBJ2-7, with TRBD2 matching 8 bases. The germline CDR1 and CDR2 sequences are KGHSH and LQKENI. The CDR3 length is 13 residues. V lost 2 bases to trimming and J lost 4 bases; unmatched junction nucleotides: 1. CDR3 sequence (DNA): TGTGCCAGCTCACCATCGGGGGGGTACGAGCAGTACTTC. It encodes CASSPSGGYEQYF. Variable domain in full (rest from reference TRBV18 and TRBJ2-7): NAGVMQNPRHLVRRRGQEARLRCSPMKGHSHVYWYRQLPEEGLKFMVYLQKENIIDESGMPKERFSAEFPKEGPSILRIQQVVRGDSAAYFCASSPSGGYEQYFGPGTRLTVT.

V gene TRBV20-1 combines with J gene TRBJ2-3; 7 bases line up with TRBD2. The CDR3 sequence is 16 residues long. Germline loops: CDR1 DFQATT, CDR2 SNEGSKA (reference sequence). Trimming took 1 base from V and 0 from J; bases not matched to a gene: 7. CDR3 DNA sequence: TGCAGTGCTAGAGGGGGGAGGGGCGCTAGCACAGATACGCAGTATTTT. It translates to CSARGGRGASTDTQYF.

This clonotype was counted only a few times. The chain uses TRBV28 and TRBJ2-7; TRBD2 agrees at 9 bases. Germline V gene sequence: CDR1 MDHEN, CDR2 SYDVKM. This CDR3 comprises 18 residues. V lost 2 bases, J lost 2 bases, and 13 bases stayed unmatched. The CDR3 is CASSLRTRGPSGAYEQYF. DNA of the CDR3: TGTGCCAGCAGTTTAAGGACCCGGGGGCCTAGCGGGGCCTACGAGCAGTACTTC.

The chain links TRBV27 to TRBJ2-3, with 10 bases lining up with TRBD2. This CDR3 is built from 16 residues. The V gene's germline CDR1 is MNHEY and CDR2 SMNVEV (reference sequence). Losses at the gene ends were 5 bases for V and 6 bases for J; bases not matched to a gene: 11. CDR3 region: CASSSISGGASDTQYF. The CDR3 DNA sequence: TGTGCCAGCAGTAGCATAAGCGGGGGGGCATCCGATACGCAGTATTTT.

This clonotype appeared many times. The chain combines TRBV27 with TRBJ2-7; D call uncertain. CDR3 length: 11 residues. Germline lookup yields CDR1 MNHEY and CDR2 SMNVEV (reference sequence). V dropped 5 bases and J dropped 7 bases, with 9 bases sitting between them. This CDR3 is CASSGVDEQYF. As DNA, the CDR3 is TGTGCCAGCAGTGGAGTAGATGAGCAGTACTTC.

The gene calls are TRBV7-9 and TRBJ2-3; 9 bases match TRBD2. CDR3 length equals 15 residues. The V gene end was trimmed by 4 bases and the J gene end by 4 bases; junction bases not matched to a gene: 6. CDR1 is SEHNR and CDR2 is FQNEAQ in the germline V gene (reference sequence). This chain's CDR3 is CASSSDLAGSDTQYF. CDR3 coding DNA: TGTGCCAGCAGCTCAGACCTAGCGGGGTCAGATACGCAGTATTTT.

The chain's CDR3 is CASSSFPQGDHEQYF. In DNA form, the CDR3 reads TGCGCCAGCAGCTCATTCCCACAGGGGGACCACGAGCAGTACTTC. The V call is TRBV5-1, the J call TRBJ2-7; 8 bases align to TRBD1. This CDR3 has 15 amino acids. Germline trimming cut 3 bases from V and 5 bases from J; bases unmatched to any gene: 10. The V gene's germline CDR1 is SGHRS and CDR2 YFSETQ.

Only a few counts were recorded for this clonotype. The V and J genes are TRBV29-1 and TRBJ2-3; 11 bases map to TRBD2. Germline V gives CDR1 SQVTM, CDR2 ANQGSEA. The V segment lost 1 base and the J segment 6 bases; nucleotides outside the gene matches: 3. The CDR3 has 14 residues. This chain's CDR3 is CSVEVAGGLDTQYF. The CDR3 coding sequence is TGCAGCGTTGAAGTAGCGGGGGGGCTGGATACGCAGTATTTT.

Regarding this clonotype: One end of the junction does not line up with germline, which may come from a read error. The chain joins TRBV29-1 to TRBJ2-7; a weak D match, TRBD2 (6 bases). This CDR3 has 11 amino acids. CDR1 and CDR2 from the germline V gene are SQVTM and ANQGSEA. The CDR3 sequence: CSVESQPEGAF. In DNA, the CDR3 is TGCAGCGTTGAATCCCAGCCGGAGGGCGCCTTC.

This clonotype was seen a handful of times. V is TRBV28 and J is TRBJ2-5; 11 bases fit TRBD1. CDR1 and CDR2 from the germline V gene are MDHEN and SYDVKM. The CDR3 has 16 amino acids. Trimming removed 7 bases from V and 5 bases from J; junction bases left unmatched: 12. CDR3 in amino acids: CASKVPGTGGLETQYF. CDR3 DNA sequence: TGTGCCAGCAAGGTTCCAGGGACAGGGGGACTGGAGACCCAGTACTTC.

The chain uses TRBV7-9 and TRBJ1-1, with a possible D match to TRBD1 (5 bases). V lost 6 bases and J 9 bases, leaving 17 bases between the germline ends. Germline values: CDR1 SEHNR, CDR2 FQNEAQ (reference sequence). The CDR3 has 13 residues. CDR3 coding DNA: TGTGCCAGCAGAGGGGAGGGCACTGTTAAAGCTTTCTTT. Amino acids: CASRGEGTVKAFF.

The chain employs TRBV11-2 and TRBJ2-1; D call uncertain. This CDR3 is 12 amino acids long. V gave up 3 bases and J gave up 6 bases, with 6 bases separating them. Germline CDR1 reads SGHAT; CDR2 reads FQNNGV. Here the CDR3 DNA reads TGTGCCAGCAGCTTTTCCCCCAATGAGCAGTTCTTC. Encoded protein: CASSFSPNEQFF. The variable domain in full, with the rest retrieved from reference TRBV11-2 and TRBJ2-1, is EAGVAQSPRYKIIEKRQSVAFWCNPISGHATLYWYQQILGQGPKLLIQFQNNGVVDDSQLPKDRFSAERLKGVDSTLKIQPAKLEDSAVYLCASSFSPNEQFFGPGTRLTVL.

This clonotype showed up just a few times. This chain connects TRBV2 to TRBJ1-2, with D possibly matching TRBD1 (5 bases). CDR1 is SNHLY and CDR2 is FYNNEI in the germline V gene. The CDR3 loop spans 11 amino acids. V was cut by 10 bases and J by 8 bases, with 14 bases left in between. CDR3 nucleotide sequence: TGTGCCACCGGGACTCCCGGGGGCTACACCTTC. It translates to CATGTPGGYTF.

This clonotype showed up just a few times. The V gene is TRBV27, the J gene TRBJ2-3, with D hard to call. The CDR3 has 16 amino acids. CDR1 is MNHEY, CDR2 SMNVEV, per germline (reference sequence). The V and J ends lost 6 bases and 0 bases respectively, with 16 bases between them. CDR3 protein: CASSWLAERSTDTQYF. The CDR3 DNA is TGTGCCAGCAGCTGGTTAGCAGAGAGAAGCACAGATACGCAGTATTTT.